Sequencing of this T cell receptor (beta chain) was carried out in a study of blood T cell repertoires in COVID-19 (dated by TCRdb to about 2020). In the study overall: Samples from collaborators originated in the United States, Italy and Spain and spanned both the acute and convalescent phases of COVID-19. The prospective study material was composed of cDNA or gDNA derived from T cells, B-cell-depleted T cells, or PBMCs. Sample metadata almost always included a de-identified subject ID, COVID-19 status, age in years and sex. The repertoires were released in a freely available public database intended as a resource for research on the immune response to SARS-CoV-2. Subjects who had been exposed to COVID-19, were actively infected with it, or had recovered from it provided the deeply sampled blood TCRbeta repertoires that made up the dataset. Samples were obtained from the ongoing ImmuneRACE study (first 160 participants) and from roughly 1,300 subjects provided by 6 global collaborators. Where available, HLA class I and class II types were taken from metadata supplied by the sample provider and were not determined by assay-based typing. Study-wide findings and limitations: Clinical and demographic metadata were provided uncurated, with the amount varying by source and participant.

TCRbeta CDR3 regions were amplified from genomic DNA using the immunoSEQ Assay, a bias-controlled multiplex PCR. On the study's bioinformatics: The number of nucleated cells in each sample was estimated by amplification of reference gene primers within the assay. To quantify the absolute abundance of each unique TCRbeta CDR3 rearrangement, sequence reads were collapsed and filtered. Productive Simpson clonality was computed per sample as the square root of Simpson's diversity index over productive rearrangements. TCRdb limited this immuneACCESS table to in-frame rearrangements with V and J called. A share of clones is missing; checked studies link under half to unresolved V genes, and the rest is unexplained. D and trimming come from the DNA, and the V and J calls and clone size come from that table. Across this sample there are around 60,000 clones, with 80% to 90% seen only once. Of the sample, 5.6% is held by the ten largest clones.

Collaborating institutions collected whole blood in K2EDTA tubes following their own protocols. For TCRbeta analysis, collaborators shipped samples as frozen whole blood, isolated PBMCs, or DNA extracted from either of those sample types. From a lookup of the germline V gene (reference sequence), CDR1 and CDR2 are MNHEY and SMNVEV. V lost 6 bases and J lost 0 bases, and the count of bases not matched to a germline gene is 4. The CDR3 holds 15 amino acids from the cysteine to the phenylalanine. Only the CDR3 portion is preserved as DNA: 45 bases, with reading frame beginning at the first base. This clone has more than one count but fewer than ten. Its antigen target is currently unknown. No qualities accompany the bases; no much larger clone lies one base away.

The chain is encoded by TRBV27 joined to TRBJ2-3; 9 central bases correspond to TRBD1. This sequence originates from a woman in her sixties with acute or convalescent COVID-19. The sample was peripheral blood. In nucleotides, the sequence is TGTGCCAGCAGACAGGGGGCAACTAGCACAGATACGCAGTATTTT. Its amino acids are CASRQGATSTDTQYF.